This section outlines one TCR beta chain sequence together with its context. Germline V lookup: CDR1 DFQATT, CDR2 SNEGSKA (reference sequence). V was clipped by 3 bases and J by 2 bases, with 13 bases between them. The CDR3 is made up of 14 amino acids. The source of the sample is a study of blood T cell repertoires in COVID-19. The assay was immunoSEQ multiplex PCR, and TCRdb's table has in-frame clones only and misses some. This sample yields almost 500,000 clones, of which more than 85% are seen a single time; around 7.9% belongs to the top ten. Grouping used clinical history reported by participants in a survey and questionnaire. Recovery meant two consecutive negative NP/OP PCR tests, professional clearance, or resolved symptoms.

This receptor was obtained from a woman aged 55 to 70 who had recovered from COVID-19. This chain joins TRBV20-1 and TRBJ2-5; possibly TRBD1 for D (5 bases). Sequencing used PBMCs or T cells enriched from blood (not recorded which). CDR3 bases: TGCAGTGCTAGTCCCTCGACAGAACAAGAGACCCAGTACTTC. Its protein is CSASPSTEQETQYF.